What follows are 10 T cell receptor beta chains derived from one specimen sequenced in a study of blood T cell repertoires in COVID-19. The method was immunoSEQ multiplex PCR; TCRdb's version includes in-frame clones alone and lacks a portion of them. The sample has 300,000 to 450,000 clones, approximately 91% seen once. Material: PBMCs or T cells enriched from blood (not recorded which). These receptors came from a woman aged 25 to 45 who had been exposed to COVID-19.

CDR3 sequence (DNA): TGTGCCAGCAGCTGGGGACAGGGCAGCTCTGGAAACACCATATATTTT. Encoded protein: CASSWGQGSSGNTIYF. The chain carries TRBV7-9 and TRBJ1-3; 9 nucleotides line up with TRBD1. The germline gives CDR1 SEHNR, CDR2 FQNEAQ (reference sequence). J gave up 0 bases and V 4 bases, and 4 bases lay outside the gene matches. This CDR3 is 16 amino acids long.

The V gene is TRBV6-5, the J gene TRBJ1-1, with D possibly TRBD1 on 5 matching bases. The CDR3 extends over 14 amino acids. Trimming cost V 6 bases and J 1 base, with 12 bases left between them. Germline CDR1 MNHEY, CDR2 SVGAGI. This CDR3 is CASSPRDRNTEAFF. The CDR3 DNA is TGTGCCAGCAGCCCCCGTGACAGGAACACTGAAGCTTTCTTT.

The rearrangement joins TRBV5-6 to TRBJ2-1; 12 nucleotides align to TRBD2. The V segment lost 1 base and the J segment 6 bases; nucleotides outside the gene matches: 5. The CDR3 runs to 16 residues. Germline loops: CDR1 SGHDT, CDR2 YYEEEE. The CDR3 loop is CASSLLSSGRVNEQFF. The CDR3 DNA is TGTGCCAGCAGCTTGTTATCTAGCGGGAGGGTCAATGAGCAGTTCTTC.

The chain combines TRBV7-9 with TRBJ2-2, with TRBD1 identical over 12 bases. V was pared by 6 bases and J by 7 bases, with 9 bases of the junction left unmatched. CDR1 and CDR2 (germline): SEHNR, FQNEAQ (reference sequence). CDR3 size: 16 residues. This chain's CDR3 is CASSPSGTGGNGELFF. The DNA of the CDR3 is TGTGCCAGCAGTCCCTCAGGGACAGGGGGCAACGGGGAGCTGTTTTTT.

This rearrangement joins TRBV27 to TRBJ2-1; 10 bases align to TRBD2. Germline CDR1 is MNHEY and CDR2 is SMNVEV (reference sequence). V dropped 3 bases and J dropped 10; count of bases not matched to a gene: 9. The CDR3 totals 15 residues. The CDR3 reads CASSFLVAGGSEQFF. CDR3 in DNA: TGTGCCAGCAGTTTCTTGGTAGCGGGAGGCAGCGAGCAGTTCTTC.

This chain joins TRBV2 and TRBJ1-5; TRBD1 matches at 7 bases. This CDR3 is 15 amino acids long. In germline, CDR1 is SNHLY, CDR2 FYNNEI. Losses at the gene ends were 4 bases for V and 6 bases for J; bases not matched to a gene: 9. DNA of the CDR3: TGTGCCAGCAGTGGACCGCAGGGGGAAAGTCAGCCCCAGCATTTT. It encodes CASSGPQGESQPQHF.

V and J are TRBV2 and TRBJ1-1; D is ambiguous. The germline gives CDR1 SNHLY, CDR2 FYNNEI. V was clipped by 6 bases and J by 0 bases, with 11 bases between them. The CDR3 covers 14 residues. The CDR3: CASSAGGMNTEAFF. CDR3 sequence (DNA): TGTGCCAGCAGCGCCGGAGGCATGAACACTGAAGCTTTCTTT.

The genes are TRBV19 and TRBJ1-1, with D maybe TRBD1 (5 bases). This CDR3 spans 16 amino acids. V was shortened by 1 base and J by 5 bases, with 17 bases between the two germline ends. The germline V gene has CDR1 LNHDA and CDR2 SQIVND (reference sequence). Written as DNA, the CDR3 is TGTGCCAGTAGTATAGTAGGGGTTTCCGGCGGAACTGAAGCTTTCTTT. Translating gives CASSIVGVSGGTEAFF.

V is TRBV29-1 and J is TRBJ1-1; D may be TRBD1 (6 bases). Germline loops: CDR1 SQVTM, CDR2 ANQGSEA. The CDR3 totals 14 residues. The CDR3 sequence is CSAGLGQLNTEAFF. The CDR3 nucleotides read TGCAGTGCTGGGCTCGGACAGTTGAACACTGAAGCTTTCTTT.

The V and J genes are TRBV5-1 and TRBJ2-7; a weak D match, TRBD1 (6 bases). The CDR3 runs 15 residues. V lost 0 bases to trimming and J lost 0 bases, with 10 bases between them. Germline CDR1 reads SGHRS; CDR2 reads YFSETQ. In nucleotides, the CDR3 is TGCGCCAGCAGCTTGGTGGACAGTAGCTCCTACGAGCAGTACTTC. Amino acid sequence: CASSLVDSSSYEQYF.